Listed here are 2 T cell receptor delta chains from one sample, sequenced in a study of gamma-delta T cells after stem cell transplantation. TCRdb re-processed the RT-PCR reads using CATT. The data hold about 2,900 delta-chain clones, with 30% observed a single time. The sample comprised gamma-delta T cells. These receptors were taken from a human donor. It is not recorded whose cells these are; they may come from a transplant donor.

The chain combines TRDV2 with TRDJ1; possible D gene TRDD3, 5 bases. This CDR3 has 17 residues. Germline lookup yields CDR1 GEAIGNYY and CDR2 EKD. The V gene lost 0 bases and the J gene lost 0 bases, with 16 bases spanning the gap. The CDR3 bases are TGTGCCTGTGACACCGTGGGGACCGCCCGGTACACCGATAAACTCATCTTT. This encodes CACDTVGTARYTDKLIF.

This clone is labeled medium-sized (0.01 to 0.1%). The rearrangement links TRDV2 to TRDJ1, with 7 bases fitting TRDD3. The CDR3 runs to 16 residues. Germline lookup yields CDR1 GEAIGNYY and CDR2 EKD. V lost 1 base to trimming and J lost 0 bases; unmatched junction nucleotides: 7. CDR3 DNA sequence: TGTGCCTGTGACACTCTGGGGGTCCTGTACACCGATAAACTCATCTTT. This gives the protein CACDTLGVLYTDKLIF.